The next 20 T cell receptor beta chains were all read from a single sample in a study of molecular identifiers for immune sequencing clone quantification listed by TCRdb under 2018. Receptor amplification or capture employed PCR. The sequencer listed for this sample is NextSeq 500. Starting from the raw public reads, TCRdb applied fastp trimming at Q25, assembled clones with MiXCR and retained in-frame beta chains. Rows are combined by CDR3 protein, so each entry shows the most common genes and DNA. Present in this sample are around 320,000 distinct CDR3 sequences, roughly 24% of which were seen just once. The top ten clones comprise 0.7% to 0.95% of the sample. Sequenced: naive CD8+ T cells from blood, with Jurkat cell RNA spiked in. The cell subset or site label here, explained by the study, means: FACS-sorted CD8+CD4-CCR7+CD45RA+ naive T cells. The receptors shown here come from a human donor in good health. Some libraries in this study had Jurkat cell RNA spiked in.

As for this clonotype: This may be a read error: a much more frequent sequence differs by one nucleotide. The chain links TRBV29-1 to TRBJ1-1; D is undetermined. The CDR3 extends over 14 amino acids. Germline lookup yields CDR1 SQVTM and CDR2 ANQGSEA. Between the trimmed V and J ends, which lost 0 bases and 3 bases, there was a span of 11 bases. The CDR3 reads CSVEDQTLYTEAFF. The CDR3 nucleotides are TGCAGCGTTGAAGATCAGACCCTCTACACTGAAGCTTTCTTT.

This clonotype came up a few times. The chain couples TRBV29-1 to TRBJ2-7, with 11 bases that match TRBD2. This CDR3 spans 15 amino acids. Germline CDR1 SQVTM, CDR2 ANQGSEA. Losses at the gene ends were 0 bases for V and 4 bases for J; bases not matched to a gene: 5. CDR3 region: CSVEDYTSGSYEQYF. In DNA, the CDR3 is TGCAGCGTTGAAGACTATACTAGCGGGAGTTACGAGCAGTACTTC.

This clonotype was seen a handful of times. The chain is built from TRBV19 and TRBJ2-3; D call uncertain. In germline, CDR1 is LNHDA, CDR2 SQIVND (reference sequence). The germline V and J ends were trimmed by 4 bases and 0 bases, with 8 bases remaining between them. The length of the CDR3 is 14 residues. The CDR3 nucleotides read TGTGCCAGTAGTAACCCAGGTAGCACAGATACGCAGTATTTT. Protein sequence: CASSNPGSTDTQYF.

This clonotype was found a few times. The V call is TRBV28, the J call TRBJ2-3, with 9 bases aligning to TRBD1. Germline CDR1 and CDR2: MDHEN and SYDVKM. The CDR3 contains 15 residues. V shed 8 bases and J 4 bases; nucleotides not matched to a gene: 10. The CDR3 DNA sequence: TGTGCCAGCCGGGCCTGGGACAGGGCATCAGATACGCAGTATTTT. Protein sequence: CASRAWDRASDTQYF.

This clonotype appeared many times. This chain links TRBV12-3 or TRBV12-4 with TRBJ2-3; 11 bases map to TRBD2. The CDR3 is 18 residues long. Trimming at V came to 6 bases and at J to 1 base, leaving 12 bases not matched to a gene. The CDR3 sequence is CASSPTSGASYGTDTQYF. The DNA of the CDR3 is TGTGCCAGCAGCCCGACTAGCGGGGCATCGTATGGCACAGATACGCAGTATTTT.

This clonotype was seen repeatedly, ten times or more. V usage is TRBV12-3 or TRBV12-4 and J usage is TRBJ1-4, with D maybe TRBD1 (5 bases). This CDR3 comprises 14 residues. The ends were cut back, 8 bases at V and 4 bases at J, with 14 bases in the middle. Here the CDR3 reads CASRFGGGNEKLFF. In DNA form, the CDR3 reads TGTGCCAGCCGCTTCGGCGGGGGTAATGAAAAACTGTTTTTT.

This clonotype showed up many times. The rearrangement joins TRBV28 to TRBJ2-7, with no clear D. Deletions cut 5 bases from V and 0 bases from J, with 11 bases between. The germline V gene encodes CDR1 MDHEN and CDR2 SYDVKM. This CDR3 contains 14 residues. As DNA, the CDR3 is TGTGCCAGCAGTCTCAGACTGATCTCCTACGAGCAGTACTTC. Its translation is CASSLRLISYEQYF.

J is TRBJ1-1 and V is TRBV27; 8 bases align to TRBD1. CDR3 length equals 16 residues. Unmatched junction bases numbered 10, after V lost 2 bases and J lost 5 bases. Germline V gene sequence: CDR1 MNHEY, CDR2 SMNVEV (reference sequence). Here the CDR3 reads CASSLTPAGGWTEAFF. The CDR3 region has the DNA TGTGCCAGCAGTTTAACCCCGGCAGGGGGCTGGACTGAAGCTTTCTTT.

CDR3 sequence (DNA): TGTGCGTGTGGGGGGGCCACTGAAGCTTTCTTT. This translates into CACGGATEAFF. The chain uses TRBV30 and TRBJ1-1; D is possibly TRBD1 (6 bases). The CDR3 extends over 11 amino acids. CDR1 GTSNPN and CDR2 SVGIG come from the germline V gene (reference sequence). The full variable domain, its missing parts supplied by reference TRBV30 and TRBJ1-1, is SQTIHQWPATLVQPVGSPLSLECTVEGTSNPNLYWYRQAAGRGLQLLFYSVGIGQISSEVPQNLSASRPQDRQFILSSKKLLLSDSGFYLCACGGATEAFFGQGTRLTVV.

The V gene is TRBV5-4, the J gene TRBJ2-7; TRBD2 agrees at 7 bases. The CDR3 extends over 15 amino acids. CDR1 SGHNT and CDR2 YYREEE come from the germline V gene (reference sequence). V gave up 4 bases and J gave up 6 bases; unmatched junction bases: 13. Written as DNA, the CDR3 is TGTGCCAGCAGCCCGGGGCTAGCGGCTGGGGTCGAGCAGTACTTC. This sequence encodes CASSPGLAAGVEQYF.

The chain recombines TRBV5-1 with TRBJ2-2; D is undetermined. This CDR3 is built from 14 residues. Germline loops: CDR1 SGHRS, CDR2 YFSETQ. Trimming removed 0 bases at V and 6 bases at J, with 9 bases between. The CDR3 reads CASSLGPNAGELFF. The DNA for the CDR3 is TGCGCCAGCAGCTTGGGACCAAACGCCGGGGAGCTGTTTTTT.

This clonotype has a single count. At one end the junction does not follow the germline gene, possibly because of a read error. This chain uses TRBV7-6 with TRBJ1-4; D is unclear. CDR3 size: 14 residues. CDR1 is SGHVS, CDR2 FNYEAQ, per germline. The CDR3 loop is CASSGRGVGERLVF. In DNA, the CDR3 is TGTGCCAGCAGCGGCAGAGGCGTCGGTGAAAGACTGGTTTTT. The complete variable domain, with remaining parts taken from reference TRBV7-6 and TRBJ1-4, reads GAGVSQSPRYKVTKRGQDVALRCDPISGHVSLYWYRQALGQGPEFLTYFNYEAQQDKSGLPNDRFSAERPEGSISTLTIQRTEQRDSAMYRCASSGRGVGERLVFGSGTQLSVL.

This clonotype was observed a handful of times. The chain is built from TRBV6-2 or TRBV6-3 and TRBJ2-1; D not certain. This CDR3 has 18 residues. V was shortened by 0 bases and J by 0 bases, with 15 bases between the two germline ends. Germline assignment: CDR1 MNHEY and CDR2 SVGEGT. The CDR3 region is CASSYSKLVPSSYNEQFF. Here the CDR3 DNA reads TGTGCCAGCAGTTACTCGAAACTGGTCCCTAGCTCCTACAATGAGCAGTTCTTC.

Details on this clonotype: Sequence at one end of the junction differs from germline and may be a read error. The chain is built from TRBV6-5 and TRBJ2-7; D ambiguous. In germline, CDR1 is MNHEY, CDR2 SVGAGI. This CDR3 contains 16 residues. CDR3 protein: CAGSYGSGLGSYEQYF. In DNA, the CDR3 is TGTGCCGGCAGTTACGGTTCGGGTCTGGGGTCCTACGAGCAGTACTTC.

This clonotype was seen repeatedly, ten times or more. The chain joins TRBV6-6 to TRBJ2-4; perhaps TRBD2 as D (6 bases). The CDR3 extends over 10 amino acids. Germline V gene sequence: CDR1 MNHNY, CDR2 SVGAGI (reference sequence). Trimming took 6 bases from V and 16 from J, leaving 13 bases between them. Written as DNA, the CDR3 is TGTGCCAGCAGGGGACTGGGGAACTACTTC. Its translation: CASRGLGNYF.

This clonotype was seen at least ten times. The gene calls are TRBV14 and TRBJ2-2; 10 nucleotides agree with TRBD2. The CDR3 has 15 residues. Unmatched junction bases numbered 2, after V lost 6 bases and J lost 1 base. CDR1 is SGHDN and CDR2 is FVKESK in the germline V gene. CDR3 DNA sequence: TGTGCCAGCAGGAGGACTAGCGGGAACACCGGGGAGCTGTTTTTT. It codes for CASRRTSGNTGELFF.

This clonotype was detected ten times or more. The rearrangement links TRBV7-8 to TRBJ2-1; D may be TRBD1 or TRBD2 (5 bases each). The germline CDR1 and CDR2 sequences are SGHVS and FQNEAQ. V was shortened by 2 bases and J by 6 bases, with 8 bases between the two germline ends. The CDR3 sequence is 13 residues long. The CDR3 loop reads CASSLSRGNEQFF. The CDR3 coding sequence is TGTGCCAGCAGCTTATCGAGGGGCAATGAGCAGTTCTTC.

The table lists this clonotype with many counts. V and J are TRBV4-1 and TRBJ1-2; 9 bases fit TRBD1. CDR1 is MGHRA, CDR2 YSYEKL, per germline. J lost 4 bases, V lost 1 base, and 7 bases had no gene match. This CDR3 contains 16 residues. The CDR3 DNA is TGCGCCAGCAGCCAAGTAATTGAGACAGGGGGCTATGGCTACACCTTC. Protein: CASSQVIETGGYGYTF.

This clonotype was seen repeatedly, ten times or more. The chain couples TRBV28 to TRBJ2-7; D is undetermined. The CDR3 has 12 residues. CDR1 and CDR2 from the germline V gene are MDHEN and SYDVKM. V was shortened by 5 bases and J by 6 bases, with 11 bases between the two germline ends. CDR3: CASSPRRSEQYF. CDR3 sequence (DNA): TGTGCCAGCAGTCCCCGACGGTCCGAGCAGTACTTC.

This clonotype was observed a few times. The V and J genes are TRBV7-3 and TRBJ2-1, with 7 nucleotides matching TRBD2. Germline V CDR1 and CDR2: SGHTA, FQGTGA. The CDR3 spans 16 residues. Trimming removed 1 base from V and 1 base from J; junction bases left unmatched: 4. The CDR3 DNA follows: TGTGCCAGCAGCTTAATGGGCGGGAGTTCCTACAATGAGCAGTTCTTC. It codes for CASSLMGGSSYNEQFF.